Listed here is a single T cell receptor beta chain. The data derive from a study of Ad26.COV2.S vaccination and SARS-CoV-2 variants. The CDR3 is 16 amino acids. Between the trimmed V and J ends, which lost 2 bases and 2 bases, there was a span of 16 bases. Germline V gene lookup returns CDR1 MNHEY and CDR2 SVGEGT. As for treatment: some 20 received Ad26.COV2.S at low or high dose, single or two shots; about 5 received placebo; per-sample allocation not given. Each sample was drawn 63 days after the first injection (of vaccine or placebo). Here immunoSEQ multiplex PCR was the method, and the copy in TCRdb shows in-frame clones only, minus some. Among about 470,000 clones listed, about nine tenths were seen once.

The chain uses TRBV6-2 or TRBV6-3 and TRBJ2-7; the D gene is possibly TRBD2 (6 bases). The specimen was peripheral blood, collected in a trial of Ad26.COV2.S vaccine versus placebo. The clonotype originates from a person aged 18-60 years who received the Ad26.COV2.S COVID-19 vaccine or a placebo. CDR3 DNA: TGTGCCAGCAGTTACAGGTCGGGGCGCGGGACCTACGAGCAGTACTTC. This encodes CASSYRSGRGTYEQYF.